A selection of T cell receptor beta chains follows, all from one sample in a study of blood T cell repertoires in COVID-19. The method was immunoSEQ multiplex PCR; TCRdb's version includes in-frame clones alone and lacks a portion of them. The data show roughly 140,000 clones, 79% seen once. Sequencing was performed on peripheral blood. All receptors come from a man aged 50 to 59 with active or convalescent COVID-19. The CDR3 runs from the conserved cysteine through the conserved F or W. The order of the fields is J gene, clone size, V gene, D gene, CDR3 length, CDR3 protein, CDR3 DNA. The D gene is left open where the match is weak. The size entry is marked missing in some rows and otherwise reads once, few, many or a size class.

>TRBJ2-1|once|TRBV19|TRBD1|15
CASGTPGQGTNEQFF
TGTGCCAGTGGTACACCGGGACAGGGTACCAATGAGCAGTTCTTC
>TRBJ2-1|few|TRBV9|TRBD1|15
CASSDWTGPTSEQFF
TGTGCCAGCAGCGATTGGACAGGTCCTACTTCTGAGCAGTTCTTC
>TRBJ2-3|NA|TRBV7-3|TRBD2|16
CASSPGLAFKGDTQYF
TGTGCCAGCAGCCCCGGACTAGCCTTTAAGGGTGATACGCAGTATTTT
>TRBJ2-1|NA|TRBV5-8|TRBD1|14
CATRPGTDDNEQFF
TGTGCCACCCGACCCGGGACAGACGACAATGAGCAGTTCTTC
>TRBJ2-7|NA|TRBV9|TRBD2|14
CASSASGGSYEQYF
TGTGCCAGCAGCGCTAGCGGGGGCTCCTACGAGCAGTACTTC
>TRBJ2-6|NA|TRBV5-6|TRBD1|17
CASSTGTGEIGANVLTF
TGTGCCAGCAGCACTGGGACAGGGGAGATTGGGGCCAACGTCCTGACTTTC
>TRBJ2-3|NA|TRBV7-5|NA|16
CVRSQDRVALTDTQYF
TGTGTCAGAAGCCAAGACAGGGTGGCCCTTACAGATACGCAGTATTTT
>TRBJ1-2|NA|TRBV18|TRBD1|15
CASSPLPGQGHGYTF
TGTGCCAGCTCACCCCTACCGGGACAGGGACATGGCTACACCTTC
>TRBJ2-5|NA|TRBV9|NA|11
CASSPGGTQYF
TGTGCCAGCAGCCCCGGCGGGACCCAGTACTTC
>TRBJ1-2|NA|TRBV5-5|TRBD1|14
CASSHDRGPEGYTF
TGTGCCAGCAGCCACGACAGGGGGCCCGAGGGCTACACCTTC
>TRBJ1-5|NA|TRBV7-2|NA|15
CASSLTGRSNQPQHF
TGTGCCAGCAGCTTAACAGGGAGAAGCAATCAGCCCCAGCATTTT
>TRBJ1-5|few|TRBV7-2|NA|16
CASSLDAGLSNQPQHF
TGTGCCAGCAGCTTAGATGCGGGCCTTAGCAATCAGCCCCAGCATTTT
>TRBJ1-6|NA|TRBV28|NA|14
CASGRSSYNSPLHF
TGTGCCAGCGGTCGTAGCTCCTATAATTCACCCCTCCACTTT
>TRBJ1-3|once|TRBV14|TRBD1|14
CASSATGYGNTIYF
TGTGCCAGCAGCGCGACAGGGTACGGAAACACCATATATTTT
>TRBJ2-7|NA|TRBV19|TRBD1|13
CATGTGLSYEQYF
TGTGCCACCGGGACAGGACTTTCATACGAGCAGTACTTC
>TRBJ1-2|NA|TRBV29-1|NA|12
CGILTGNYGYTF
TGCGGAATTTTGACGGGTAACTATGGCTACACCTTC
>TRBJ2-7|once|TRBV5-1|NA|12
CASSLDGYEQYF
TGCGCCAGCAGCCTGGACGGCTACGAGCAGTACTTC
>TRBJ1-4|NA|TRBV24-1|TRBD1|15
CATSGWDRGNEKLFF
TGTGCCACCAGTGGCTGGGACAGGGGAAATGAAAAATTGTTTTTT
>TRBJ2-7|many|TRBV2|TRBD2|14
CASSERGRAYEQYF
TGTGCCAGCAGTGAACGCGGGAGGGCCTACGAGCAGTACTTC
>TRBJ1-4|NA|TRBV4-1|NA|14
CASSGWGANEKLFF
TGCGCCAGCAGCGGGTGGGGGGCTAATGAAAAACTGTTTTTT
>TRBJ1-3|NA|TRBV7-8|TRBD1|15
CASSRTGGMGNTIYF
TGTGCCAGCAGCAGGACAGGGGGCATGGGAAACACCATATATTTT
>TRBJ2-7|NA|TRBV4-2|TRBD1|16
CASSPSSGGAWYEQYF
TGTGCCAGCAGCCCCTCTTCAGGGGGCGCCTGGTACGAGCAGTACTTC
>TRBJ1-1|NA|TRBV7-9|TRBD1|13
CASSLGRQGRAFF
TGTGCCAGCAGCTTAGGGAGACAGGGGAGAGCTTTCTTT
>TRBJ1-1|NA|TRBV19|TRBD1|15
CASSATGGVDAEAFF
TGTGCCAGTAGCGCGACAGGGGGCGTAGACGCTGAAGCTTTCTTT
>TRBJ2-7|NA|TRBV4-1|TRBD1|15
CASSQAGTGAYEQYF
TGCGCCAGCAGCCAAGCCGGGACAGGAGCCTACGAGCAGTACTTC
>TRBJ2-7|NA|TRBV11-2|NA|13
CASSLYREHEQYF
TGTGCCAGCAGCTTATACAGGGAGCACGAGCAGTACTTC
>TRBJ2-3|few|TRBV9|NA|13
CASSVEYPDTQYF
TGTGCCAGCAGCGTCGAGTACCCAGATACGCAGTATTTT
>TRBJ1-4|NA|TRBV5-1|TRBD1|15
CASSLGTGTNEKLFF
TGCGCCAGCAGCTTGGGGACAGGGACTAATGAAAAACTGTTTTTT
>TRBJ2-5|NA|TRBV11-2|TRBD1|14
CASRKGGGQETQYF
TGTGCCAGCAGAAAAGGGGGCGGGCAAGAGACCCAGTACTTC
>TRBJ1-5|few|TRBV18|NA|16
CASSSPTGVGNQPQHF
TGTGCCAGCTCATCACCGACAGGAGTTGGCAATCAGCCCCAGCATTTT
>TRBJ1-4|NA|TRBV10-3|NA|12
CAIRPGEGKLFF
TGTGCCATCAGGCCAGGGGAAGGAAAACTGTTTTTT